This T cell receptor (beta chain) was identified during a study of blood T cell repertoires in COVID-19. Study context: Nucleic acid was either cDNA or gDNA, and it came from T cells, B-cell-depleted T cells, or PBMCs.

The CDR3 covers 16 residues. CDR1 is LGHDT and CDR2 is YNNKEL in the germline V gene (reference sequence). Trimming shortened V by 8 bases and J by 1 base, and 18 bases separated the two germline ends. In this sample, this clone turned up a few times. Participants' own reports of clinical history determined their cohort assignment. Original analysis: Estimated nucleated cell counts came from reference gene primer amplification. TCRdb's copy holds only in-frame clones and misses some; the assay was immunoSEQ multiplex PCR. V and J calls and clone size are copied from that table; D and trimming were computed from the DNA. This sample has just over 250,000 clones, with about 86% found just once.

The specimen sequenced was PBMCs or T cells enriched from blood (not recorded which). J is TRBJ1-5 and V is TRBV3-1 (or the pseudogene TRBV3-2), with D possibly being TRBD1 (6 bases). This clonotype was obtained from a man younger than 40 with acute COVID-19. The CDR3 loop reads CASEDSAKGSNQPQHF. As DNA, the CDR3 is TGTGCCAGCGAGGACAGCGCTAAGGGGAGCAATCAGCCCCAGCATTTT.